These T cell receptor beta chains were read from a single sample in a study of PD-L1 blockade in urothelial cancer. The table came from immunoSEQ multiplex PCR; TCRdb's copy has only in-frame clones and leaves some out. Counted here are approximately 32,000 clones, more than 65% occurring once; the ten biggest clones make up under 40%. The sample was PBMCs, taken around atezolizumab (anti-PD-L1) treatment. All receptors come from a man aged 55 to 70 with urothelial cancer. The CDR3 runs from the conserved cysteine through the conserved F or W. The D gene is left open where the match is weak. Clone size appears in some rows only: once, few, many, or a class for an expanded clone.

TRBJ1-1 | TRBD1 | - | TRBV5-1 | TGCGCCAGCGGTTCGACAGGGGGGGACACTGAAGCTTTCTTT | CASGSTGGDTEAFF
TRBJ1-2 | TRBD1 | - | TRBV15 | TGTGCCACCAGCAGAGCGACAGGGGAAAACTATGGCTACACCTTC | CATSRATGENYGYTF
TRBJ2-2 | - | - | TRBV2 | TGTGCCAGCAGCGTGGGACTGACCACCGGGGAGCTGTTTTTT | CASSVGLTTGELFF
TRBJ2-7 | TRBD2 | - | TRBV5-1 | TGCGCCAGCAGTTGGTTTACTAGCGACTACGAGCAGTACTTC | CASSWFTSDYEQYF
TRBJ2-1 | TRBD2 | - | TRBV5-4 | TGTGCCAGCAGCTTCGGGCGGGAGGAAAACAATGAGCAGTTCTTC | CASSFGREENNEQFF
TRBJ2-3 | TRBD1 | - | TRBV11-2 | TGTGCCAGCAGTATAGACAGGGGGCCAGATACGCAGTATTTT | CASSIDRGPDTQYF
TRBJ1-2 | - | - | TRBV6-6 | TGTGCCAGCAGTTATGGCTCTGGCTACACCTTC | CASSYGSGYTF
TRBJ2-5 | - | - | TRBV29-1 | TGCAGCTCCAAGTGGGGCCGAGAGACCCAGTACTTC | CSSKWGRETQYF
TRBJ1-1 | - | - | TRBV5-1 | TGCGCCAGCAGCTTGGGGGGGAGGGGGAACACTGAAGCTTTCTTT | CASSLGGRGNTEAFF
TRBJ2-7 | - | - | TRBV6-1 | TGTGCCAGCAGTACGGGGAGAGCCTACGAGCAGTACTTC | CASSTGRAYEQYF
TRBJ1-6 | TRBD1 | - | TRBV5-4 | TGTGCCAGCAGCTTACCGCAGGGGGCGAATTCACCCCTCCACTTT | CASSLPQGANSPLHF
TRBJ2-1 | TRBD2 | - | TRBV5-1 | TGCGCCAGCAGCTTGGGTTCACTAGCGGGCTACAATGAGCAGTTCTTC | CASSLGSLAGYNEQFF
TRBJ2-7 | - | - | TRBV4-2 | TGTGCCAGCAGCAATTTACGGGTATCCTACGAGCAGTACTTC | CASSNLRVSYEQYF
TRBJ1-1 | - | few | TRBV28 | TGTGCCAGCAGTTTAGGGAGGGGAAACACTGAAGCTTTCTTT | CASSLGRGNTEAFF
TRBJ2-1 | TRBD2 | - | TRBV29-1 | TGCAGCGGCGGGCGGGAGGGCCTTGAGCAGTTCTTC | CSGGREGLEQFF
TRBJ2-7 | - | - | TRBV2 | TGTGCCAGCAGTGCCCAACAGGGACCCACCTACGAGCAGTACTTC | CASSAQQGPTYEQYF
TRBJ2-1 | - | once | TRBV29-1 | TGCAGCGGAGTTACGAGCTCCTACAATGAGCAGTTCTTC | CSGVTSSYNEQFF
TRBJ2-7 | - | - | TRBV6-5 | TGTGCCAGCAGCTTCGCATCCGGGGGGCAGCAGTACTTC | CASSFASGGQQYF
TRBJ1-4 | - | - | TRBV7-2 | TGTGCCAGCACCACGCTCTCGGACAGAGATGAAAAACTGTTTTTT | CASTTLSDRDEKLFF
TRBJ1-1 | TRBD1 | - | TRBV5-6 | TGTGCCAGCAGCTTGGTTTCAGGGGGGGCTTTCTTT | CASSLVSGGAFF
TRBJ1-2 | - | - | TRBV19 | TGTGCCAGTAGTACGGACATAAACTATGGCTACACCTTC | CASSTDINYGYTF
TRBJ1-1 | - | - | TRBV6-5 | TGTGCCAGCAGTTACTCTTTCGCGGGGAACACTGAAGCTTTCTTT | CASSYSFAGNTEAFF
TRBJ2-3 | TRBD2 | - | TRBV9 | TGTGCCAGCAGCTCAGGTAGTTGGGGACTAGCGGGAGTAGATACGCAGTATTTT | CASSSGSWGLAGVDTQYF
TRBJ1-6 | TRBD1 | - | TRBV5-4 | TGCGCCAGCAGCCAAGGGATAACAGGGGGCGCGAGTTCACCCCTCCACTTT | CASSQGITGGASSPLHF
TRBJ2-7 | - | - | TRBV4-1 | TGCGCCAGCAGCCCCGGGACTCACGAGCAGTACTTC | CASSPGTHEQYF
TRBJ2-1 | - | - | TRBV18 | TGTGCCAGCTGGGCCGGAGGAAGCTCCTACAATGAGCAGTTCTTC | CASWAGGSSYNEQFF
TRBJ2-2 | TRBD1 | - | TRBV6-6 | TGTGCCAGCAGTAAAATCCGGGACAGAGGACTCGGGGAGCTGTTTTTT | CASSKIRDRGLGELFF
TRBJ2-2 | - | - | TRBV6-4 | TGTGCCAGCAGTGATCTCGGGGGAGCCGGGGAGCTGTTTTTT | CASSDLGGAGELFF
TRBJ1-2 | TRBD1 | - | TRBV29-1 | TGCAGCGTTGAAGATTCACAGGGGCGGGTTGGCTACACCTTC | CSVEDSQGRVGYTF
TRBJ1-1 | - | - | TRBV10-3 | TGTGCCATCAGCCAAGTTTCATTGGCGGGAGCTTTCTTT | CAISQVSLAGAFF
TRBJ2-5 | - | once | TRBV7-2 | TGTGCCAGCAGCTCCGACAGGTACCAAGAGACCCAGTACTTC | CASSSDRYQETQYF
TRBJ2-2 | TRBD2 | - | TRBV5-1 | TGCGCCAGCAGGCCGGGACTAGCGGGAGGTAAAACCGGGGAGCTGTTTTTT | CASRPGLAGGKTGELFF
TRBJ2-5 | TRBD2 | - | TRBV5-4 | TGTGCCAGCAGCTTCACTAGCGGGAACAAGGAGACCCAGTACTTC | CASSFTSGNKETQYF
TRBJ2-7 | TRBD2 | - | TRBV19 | TGTGCCAGTAGTAGAAGCGGGAGGTCCTACGAGCAGTACTTC | CASSRSGRSYEQYF
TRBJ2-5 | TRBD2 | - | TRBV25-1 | TGTGCCAGCAGTGTTGGACTAGCGGCAACACAAGAGACCCAGTACTTC | CASSVGLAATQETQYF
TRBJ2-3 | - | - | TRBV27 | TGTGCCAGCAGTTTAATCTTCGACAGGTGGGGGCTAGGCACAGATACGCAGTATTTT | CASSLIFDRWGLGTDTQYF
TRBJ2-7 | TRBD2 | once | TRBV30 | TGTGCCCGGATGACTAGCGGGATCTACGAGCAGTACTTC | CARMTSGIYEQYF
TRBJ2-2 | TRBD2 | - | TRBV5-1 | TGCGCCAGCAGCTTGGCCAAAGGTAGCGGGGAATTCGCGAACACCGGGGAGCTGTTTTTT | CASSLAKGSGEFANTGELFF
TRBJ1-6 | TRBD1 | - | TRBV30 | TGTGCCTGGGAGGACAGGGGTGATTCACCCCTCCACTTT | CAWEDRGDSPLHF